This T cell receptor (beta chain) was sequenced during a study of blood T cell repertoires in COVID-19. Study-wide background: The samples span acute and convalescent COVID-19 from the United States, Italy and Spain. Sources were T cells, B-cell-depleted T cells, or PBMCs; the material itself was cDNA or gDNA.

CDR3 size: 14 residues. Germline V gene sequence: CDR1 SGHDT, CDR2 YYEEEE. J lost 5 bases, V lost 4 bases, and 8 bases had no gene match. In the study's own analysis: From reference gene primer amplification, estimates of nucleated cell counts were derived. The data were produced by immunoSEQ multiplex PCR, yet TCRdb's version contains in-frame clones alone and is incomplete. D and trimming were read from the DNA, whereas the V and J calls and clone size are those reported in that table. Of 210,000 or so clones listed, about 90% are singletons. This TCR came from a man aged 45 to 65 with acute or convalescent COVID-19. The sequenced material came from peripheral blood. The chain couples TRBV5-6 to TRBJ1-1, with 7 bases identical to TRBD1. As DNA, the CDR3 is TGTGCCAGCAGCCCCAACAGGGGTGGGACTGAAGCTTTCTTT. Amino acids: CASSPNRGGTEAFF.